Listed below are T cell receptor beta chains from one sample, sequenced in a study of CD8+ T cells in alopecia areata. Libraries were prepared by immunoSEQ multiplex PCR; TCRdb keeps only in-frame clonotypes and omits some of them. The sample comprises hundreds of thousands of clones, roughly 60% of which are singletons, and around 0.92% rests with the top ten. The material sequenced was CD4+ T cells sorted from blood, taken around week 54, from a patient treated with tofacitinib. The receptors come from a human donor with alopecia areata. Each CDR3 is given with its conserved first and last residue. D genes are given only for firm matches. Size tells how often a clone was seen (once, few, many) or the class of an expanded clone, and some rows leave it out.

TRBJ2-5 | - | TRBV2 | - | 13 | CASTRDGWETQYF | TGTGCCAGCACCCGGGATGGGTGGGAGACCCAGTACTTC
TRBJ2-2 | - | TRBV7-2 | - | 13 | CASILSRPGELFF | TGTGCCAGCATCCTGTCCCGGCCCGGGGAGCTGTTTTTT
TRBJ2-7 | TRBD1 | TRBV19 | few | 15 | CASSVQTGATYEQYF | TGTGCCAGTAGTGTACAGACAGGGGCTACCTACGAGCAGTACTTC
TRBJ1-2 | - | TRBV15 | - | 14 | CATSAGTEIYGYTF | TGTGCCACCTCAGCGGGGACTGAAATCTATGGCTACACCTTC
TRBJ2-2 | - | TRBV30 | - | 14 | CAWSPGTPRGELFF | TGTGCCTGGAGTCCCGGGACCCCCCGCGGGGAGCTGTTTTTT
TRBJ2-5 | TRBD1 | TRBV6-5 | once | 14 | CASSVLGQKETQYF | TGTGCCAGCAGTGTATTGGGACAGAAAGAGACCCAGTACTTC
TRBJ2-7 | - | TRBV7-2 | - | 14 | CASSLAQNSYEQYF | TGTGCCAGCAGCTTAGCCCAAAACTCCTACGAGCAGTACTTC
TRBJ2-1 | TRBD1 | TRBV7-9 | - | 15 | CASSSGTGAYNEQFF | TGTGCCAGCAGCTCCGGGACAGGGGCATACAATGAGCAGTTCTTC
TRBJ1-6 | - | TRBV5-6 | - | 15 | CASSLSGGSNSPLHF | TGTGCCAGCAGCTTGTCGGGGGGCTCGAATTCACCCCTCCACTTT
TRBJ2-3 | TRBD1 | TRBV5-1 | - | 15 | CASSSSRQGPDTQYF | TGCGCCAGCAGCTCAAGTCGACAGGGCCCAGATACGCAGTATTTT
TRBJ2-3 | TRBD2 | TRBV10-3 | few | 15 | CAISDQAGGTDTQYF | TGTGCCATCAGTGACCAAGCGGGGGGCACAGATACGCAGTATTTT
TRBJ1-2 | TRBD1 | TRBV29-1 | once | 13 | CSVDRGRVYGYTF | TGCAGCGTTGACAGGGGGCGCGTCTATGGCTACACCTTC
TRBJ2-1 | TRBD1 | TRBV14 | - | 15 | CASSRGTGSYNEQFF | TGTGCCAGCAGCCGCGGGACAGGCTCATACAATGAGCAGTTCTTC
TRBJ2-1 | TRBD2 | TRBV27 | - | 19 | CASSATRLAGGLPYNEQFF | TGTGCCAGCAGTGCGACCCGACTAGCGGGGGGCCTTCCCTACAATGAGCAGTTCTTC
TRBJ1-1 | - | TRBV30 | - | 12 | CAWSVDGVEAFF | TGTGCCTGGAGTGTAGATGGGGTAGAAGCTTTCTTT
TRBJ2-3 | TRBD2 | TRBV6-5 | - | 15 | CASSYEAGVADTQYF | TGTGCCAGCAGTTACGAAGCGGGGGTCGCAGATACGCAGTATTTT
TRBJ2-1 | TRBD2 | TRBV5-6 | - | 15 | CASSSPSGGYNEQFF | TGTGCCAGCAGCTCTCCTAGCGGGGGCTACAATGAGCAGTTCTTC
TRBJ1-5 | TRBD1 | TRBV30 | - | 16 | CAWSGLTGVANQPQHF | TGTGCCTGGAGTGGATTAACAGGGGTGGCCAATCAGCCCCAGCATTTT
TRBJ1-2 | - | TRBV5-6 | - | 12 | CASRRVGIGYTF | TGTGCCAGCCGAAGAGTGGGGATCGGCTACACCTTC
TRBJ1-2 | - | TRBV25-1 | - | 12 | CASSEFSRGYTF | TGTGCCAGCAGTGAATTTAGTCGTGGCTACACCTTC
TRBJ2-1 | - | TRBV7-3 | few | 17 | CASSLIGAVTSYNEQFF | TGTGCCAGCAGCTTAATCGGGGCCGTAACCTCATACAATGAGCAGTTCTTC
TRBJ2-1 | TRBD1 | TRBV5-1 | few | 14 | CASSPGDRVSRGFF | TGCGCCAGCAGCCCAGGCGACAGGGTGTCCAGGGGGTTCTTC
TRBJ2-5 | - | TRBV30 | - | 13 | CAWGPGPTETQYF | TGTGCCTGGGGGCCGGGACCGACGGAGACCCAGTACTTC
TRBJ2-1 | - | TRBV25-1 | - | 14 | CASSESDRSNEQFF | TGTGCCAGCAGTGAATCGGACAGAAGCAATGAGCAGTTCTTC
TRBJ2-3 | TRBD2 | TRBV6-5 | - | 15 | CASSFTSGATDTQYF | TGTGCCAGCAGTTTTACTAGCGGGGCCACAGATACGCAGTATTTT
TRBJ2-1 | TRBD2 | TRBV29-1 | - | 10 | CSVARGKQFF | TGCAGCGTTGCGCGGGGGAAGCAGTTCTTC
TRBJ2-3 | - | TRBV29-1 | - | 10 | CSVEMDTQYF | TGCAGCGTTGAAATGGATACGCAGTATTTT
TRBJ1-1 | - | TRBV29-1 | - | 14 | CSVEPGPQNTEAFF | TGCAGCGTTGAACCCGGCCCACAGAACACTGAAGCTTTCTTT
TRBJ2-2 | - | TRBV11-2 | few | 14 | CASSSLAGRGELFF | TGTGCCAGCAGCTCCCTGGCAGGGAGAGGGGAGCTGTTTTTT
TRBJ1-6 | - | TRBV6-5 | - | 13 | CASTKNNNSPLHF | TGTGCCAGCACTAAGAATAATAATTCACCCCTCCACTTT
TRBJ1-1 | - | TRBV29-1 | - | 11 | CSVGSQVEAFF | TGCAGCGTTGGGAGTCAGGTTGAAGCTTTCTTT
TRBJ1-5 | TRBD1 | TRBV30 | - | 13 | CAWSVQGNQPQHF | TGTGCCTGGAGTGTACAGGGGAATCAGCCCCAGCATTTT
TRBJ2-2 | - | TRBV7-9 | - | 14 | CASSLASNTGELFF | TGTGCCAGCAGCTTAGCGTCGAACACCGGGGAGCTGTTTTTT
TRBJ2-1 | TRBD1 | TRBV9 | - | 13 | CASSVAGGWEQFF | TGTGCCAGCAGCGTAGCAGGGGGCTGGGAGCAGTTCTTC
TRBJ2-1 | TRBD2 | TRBV2 | few | 15 | CASSEVLAGGNEQFF | TGTGCCAGCAGTGAAGTCCTAGCGGGGGGCAATGAGCAGTTCTTC
TRBJ2-2 | - | TRBV7-9 | few | 11 | CASRATGELFF | TGTGCCAGCCGGGCTACCGGGGAGCTGTTTTTT
TRBJ1-1 | - | TRBV6-5 | - | 11 | CASGMNTEAFF | TGTGCCAGTGGGATGAACACTGAAGCTTTCTTT
TRBJ1-2 | - | TRBV5-6 | once | 13 | CASRIQGGYGYTF | TGTGCCAGCAGGATACAGGGAGGCTATGGCTACACCTTC
TRBJ2-1 | - | TRBV29-1 | - | 16 | CSVVNTFLYIEAEQFF | TGCAGCGTTGTGAACACGTTCTTATATATCGAAGCTGAGCAGTTCTTC
TRBJ2-2 | TRBD1 | TRBV11-2 | few | 12 | CASSSDRGDLFF | TGTGCCAGCAGCTCGGACAGGGGGGATCTGTTTTTT